The T cell receptor (beta chain) under discussion was sequenced for a study of T cell changes during pregnancy in multiple sclerosis. The germline gives CDR1 WNHNN, CDR2 SYGVQD (reference sequence). Germline trimming cut 3 bases from V and 10 bases from J; bases unmatched to any gene: 17. CDR3 length: 16 residues. Sequencing used immunoSEQ multiplex PCR; TCRdb keeps in-frame clones, though not all of them. The sample lists tens of thousands of clones, more than 85% occurring once. Sample: peripheral blood, taken before pregnancy. The TCR comes from a female donor with multiple sclerosis, enrolled in a pregnancy study. This sequence joins TRBV10-1 and TRBJ1-1, with 7 bases matching TRBD1. As DNA, the CDR3 is TGCGCCAGCAGTGACTACGGGGTAGGGGGCCTACGGGGAGCTTTCTTT. This sequence encodes CASSDYGVGGLRGAFF.